This TCR beta chain came from a study of shared clonotypes between healthy human individuals. TCRdb keeps only in-frame clones here, not all; method: immunoSEQ multiplex PCR. Found here are about 680,000 clones, 92% of them singletons; the top ten hold approximately 24%. Terminally differentiated effector memory CD45RA+ cells were excluded from the naive CD8 cells, which were CD45RO-negative and positively selected for CCR7. This receptor was taken from a man aged 25-45 years in good health. Sequencing input: naive CD8+ T cells sorted from blood.

The CDR3 spells CAIRDGGANTEAFF. Here the CDR3 DNA reads TGTGCCATCAGAGACGGAGGGGCGAACACTGAAGCTTTCTTT. The rearrangement links TRBV10-3 to TRBJ1-1; D may be TRBD1 (5 bases). V was pared by 6 bases and J by 1 base, with 12 bases between. This CDR3 is 14 amino acids long. Germline CDR1 and CDR2: ENHRY and SYGVKD.